This is a list of T cell receptor beta chains from one sample in a study of T cells after yellow fever vaccination. TCRdb used MiXCR to reprocess the 5' RACE reads, holding one entry per CDR3 protein. Among roughly 320,000 distinct CDR3 sequences listed, roughly 10% were seen once. Sequencing used CD4+ T cells sorted from PBMCs, obtained 45 days after the yellow fever booster vaccination. Every receptor here comes from a man between 18 and 29 years old who received the YFV17D yellow fever vaccine. Both conserved end residues are part of each CDR3. A D gene is named only where the DNA matches it firmly. Clone size is stated in some rows and not others, as once, few, many or a class when expanded.

J: TRBJ2-2; V: TRBV6-5; D: .; size: .; DNA: TGTGCCAGCAGTCTTCCTGGCACCGGGGAGCTGTTTTTT; CDR3: CASSLPGTGELFF
J: TRBJ2-3; V: TRBV7-2; D: TRBD1; size: .; DNA: TGTGCCAGCAGCTCCGGACAGGCCGCAGATACGCAGTATTTT; CDR3: CASSSGQAADTQYF
J: TRBJ2-7; V: TRBV4-2; D: .; size: few; DNA: TGTGCCAGCAGCCAAGGACGAGATATCCACGAGCAGTACTTC; CDR3: CASSQGRDIHEQYF
J: TRBJ1-6; V: TRBV7-3; D: .; size: few; DNA: TGTGCCAGCAGCTTAACAAGGGGCCGAACCAATTCACCCCTCCACTTT; CDR3: CASSLTRGRTNSPLHF
J: TRBJ1-2; V: TRBV7-9; D: TRBD1; size: .; DNA: TGTGCCAGCAGCTCCGGACAGGGGGTAAAGGGCTACACCTTC; CDR3: CASSSGQGVKGYTF
J: TRBJ1-1; V: TRBV7-2; D: .; size: many; DNA: TGTGCCAGCAGCTTGAGAGGACAGCTTGAAGCTTTCTTT; CDR3: CASSLRGQLEAFF
J: TRBJ2-2; V: TRBV11-2; D: TRBD1; size: .; DNA: TGTGCCAGCAGATCCGGGACAGGGTCTCCCGGGGAGCTGTTTTTT; CDR3: CASRSGTGSPGELFF
J: TRBJ1-5; V: TRBV4-1; D: .; size: few; DNA: TGCGCCAGCAGCCAAGGACAGATCAGCAATCAGCCCCAGCATTTT; CDR3: CASSQGQISNQPQHF
J: TRBJ2-5; V: TRBV4-2; D: .; size: many; DNA: TGTGCCAGCAGCCAGACTAGGACAGAGGCCCAAGAGACCCAGTACTTC; CDR3: CASSQTRTEAQETQYF
J: TRBJ2-1; V: TRBV7-3; D: TRBD2; size: few; DNA: TGTGCCAGCAGCTTAAACGGGGGGGACGAGCAGTTCTTC; CDR3: CASSLNGGDEQFF
J: TRBJ2-3; V: TRBV29-1; D: .; size: few; DNA: TGCAGCGTTTGGGGTCCTAGCACAGATACGCAGTATTTT; CDR3: CSVWGPSTDTQYF
J: TRBJ2-3; V: TRBV4-2; D: .; size: many; DNA: TGTGCCAGCAGCCAAGTTCCCGGGCTCACAGATACGCAGTATTTT; CDR3: CASSQVPGLTDTQYF
J: TRBJ2-5; V: TRBV6-2/TRBV6-3; D: TRBD1; size: few; DNA: TGTGCCAGCAGTTCCCTGACAGGGTCAGAGACCCAGTACTTC; CDR3: CASSSLTGSETQYF
J: TRBJ1-6; V: TRBV18; D: .; size: .; DNA: TGTGCCAGCTCACCAGCAGGGCACAATTCACCCCTCCACTTT; CDR3: CASSPAGHNSPLHF
J: TRBJ1-2; V: TRBV7-2; D: .; size: few; DNA: TGTGCCAGCAGCTTAGGTCAAGGGGAAGCCTACACCTTC; CDR3: CASSLGQGEAYTF
J: TRBJ2-3; V: TRBV2; D: .; size: many; DNA: TGTGCCAGCAGTGCAATAAAGCGGAGTAGCACAGATACGCAGTATTTT; CDR3: CASSAIKRSSTDTQYF
J: TRBJ1-4; V: TRBV5-6; D: .; size: few; DNA: TGTGCCAGCAGCTTGATGAGCGCAACTAATGAAAAACTGTTTTTT; CDR3: CASSLMSATNEKLFF
J: TRBJ2-2; V: TRBV5-6; D: TRBD2; size: few; DNA: TGTGCCAGCAGCTTGGTTCTGCGGGGGAGTAACACCGGGGAGCTGTTTTTT; CDR3: CASSLVLRGSNTGELFF
J: TRBJ2-5; V: TRBV5-1; D: TRBD2; size: many; DNA: TGTGCCAGCAGCCGGGGACTAGCGGAAGAGACCCAGTACTTC; CDR3: CASSRGLAEETQYF
J: TRBJ1-6; V: TRBV6-1; D: .; size: .; DNA: TGTGCCAGCAGCGAGAGAGTAGGGCCGGGAGGTTCACCCCTCCACTTT; CDR3: CASSERVGPGGSPLHF
J: TRBJ2-5; V: TRBV24-1; D: TRBD2; size: many; DNA: TGTGCCACCAGTGAGGGGTTACTAGCGGACCAAGAGACCCAGTACTTC; CDR3: CATSEGLLADQETQYF
J: TRBJ2-3; V: TRBV4-3; D: TRBD2; size: .; DNA: TGCGGCTGCAGCCAAGCGGGGGGCCCGGATACGCAGTATTTT; CDR3: CGCSQAGGPDTQYF
J: TRBJ2-3; V: TRBV2; D: TRBD1; size: .; DNA: TGTGCCAGCGGGGGACAGGTCGGAGATAAGCAGTATTTT; CDR3: CASGGQVGDKQYF
J: TRBJ2-1; V: TRBV7-9; D: .; size: many; DNA: TGTGCCAGCAGCTTCGGTACCGCAAGGGGAGGTGAGCAGTTCTTC; CDR3: CASSFGTARGGEQFF
J: TRBJ2-7; V: TRBV7-2; D: .; size: many; DNA: TGTGCCAGCAGCCTAAGGGGGGTCCGCGAGCAGTACTTC; CDR3: CASSLRGVREQYF
J: TRBJ1-1; V: TRBV18; D: .; size: .; DNA: TGTGCCAGCTCATGGGGTGAGGCCACTGAAGCTTTCTTT; CDR3: CASSWGEATEAFF
J: TRBJ2-2; V: TRBV2; D: .; size: few; DNA: TGTGCCAGCGATCGAGAGGGGAGAACCACCGGGGAGCTGTTTTTT; CDR3: CASDREGRTTGELFF
J: TRBJ1-6; V: TRBV6-5; D: .; size: few; DNA: TGTGCCAGCAGTTACTCGGACCGAATCGCGAGCTCCTATAATTCACCCCTCCACTTT; CDR3: CASSYSDRIASSYNSPLHF
J: TRBJ1-1; V: TRBV5-1; D: .; size: .; DNA: TGCGCCAGCAGCTTGGTGTCGGGTGACACTGAAGCTTTCTTT; CDR3: CASSLVSGDTEAFF
J: TRBJ1-2; V: TRBV7-2; D: .; size: .; DNA: TGTGCCAGCAGCTTATTTTCCGATCCAAATGGCTACACCTTC; CDR3: CASSLFSDPNGYTF
J: TRBJ2-3; V: TRBV5-4; D: .; size: .; DNA: TGTGCCAGCAGCTTGGATGCGGGCCGAGTAGATACGCAGTATTTT; CDR3: CASSLDAGRVDTQYF
J: TRBJ2-3; V: TRBV12-3/TRBV12-4; D: TRBD2; size: few; DNA: TGTGCCAGCGGGGGGGGTGGGGGTTCGGCAGATACGCAGTATTTT; CDR3: CASGGGGGSADTQYF
J: TRBJ1-2; V: TRBV20-1; D: .; size: .; DNA: TGCAGTGGACTCCCTCGGGGGTTTGTTAACTATGGCTACACCTTC; CDR3: CSGLPRGFVNYGYTF
J: TRBJ1-3; V: TRBV12-3/TRBV12-4; D: TRBD1; size: few; DNA: TGTGCCAGCAGATCGACAGGGTCAGGTGGAAACACCATATATTTT; CDR3: CASRSTGSGGNTIYF
J: TRBJ1-6; V: TRBV12-3/TRBV12-4; D: .; size: few; DNA: TGTGCCAGCAGTTTACTGTCGAGCCCCCTCCACTTT; CDR3: CASSLLSSPLHF
J: TRBJ2-5; V: TRBV28; D: .; size: few; DNA: TGTGCCAGCAGTTTACAGGGCCGGGGCGAGACCCAGTACTTC; CDR3: CASSLQGRGETQYF
J: TRBJ2-3; V: TRBV9; D: .; size: few; DNA: TGTGCCAGCAGCGGACCCAGACCCCTCGCTTTAGATTTCACAGATACGCAGTATTTT; CDR3: CASSGPRPLALDFTDTQYF
J: TRBJ2-7; V: TRBV19; D: .; size: few; DNA: TGTGCCAGTAGTATTTCGCCGACAGCCTACGAGCAGTACTTC; CDR3: CASSISPTAYEQYF
J: TRBJ2-2; V: TRBV20-1; D: .; size: few; DNA: TGCAGTGCTAGCGGGACACTCACCGGGGAGCTGTTTTTT; CDR3: CSASGTLTGELFF
J: TRBJ2-3; V: TRBV18; D: .; size: .; DNA: TGTGCCAGCTCACCAGCGTACACAGCCGATACGCAGTATTTT; CDR3: CASSPAYTADTQYF
J: TRBJ2-2; V: TRBV9; D: .; size: .; DNA: TGTGCCAGCAGCGTAGGGGTCGGGGCCGCGAACACCGGGGAGCTGTTTTTT; CDR3: CASSVGVGAANTGELFF
J: TRBJ1-5; V: TRBV28; D: .; size: few; DNA: TGTGCCAGCACCACTGGGGGTTTCGGTCAGCCCCAGCATTTT; CDR3: CASTTGGFGQPQHF
J: TRBJ2-2; V: TRBV6-5; D: .; size: few; DNA: TGTGCCAGCAGTGACAGCAGGAACACCGGGGAGCTGTTTTTT; CDR3: CASSDSRNTGELFF
J: TRBJ1-5; V: TRBV20-1; D: .; size: few; DNA: TGCAGTGCTAGAGATTTGGCAGGGGAAGGCAGGGGCCATCAGCCCCAGCATTTT; CDR3: CSARDLAGEGRGHQPQHF
J: TRBJ2-5; V: TRBV5-1; D: TRBD2; size: few; DNA: TGCGCCAGCCAACTAACAGCGGGGGTAGGGGAGACCCAGTACTTC; CDR3: CASQLTAGVGETQYF
J: TRBJ1-2; V: TRBV7-2; D: TRBD1; size: few; DNA: TGTGCCAGCAGCGGCTGGACAGGGGGCGGCTACACCTTC; CDR3: CASSGWTGGGYTF
J: TRBJ2-1; V: TRBV6-2/TRBV6-3; D: TRBD2; size: few; DNA: TGTGCCAACCGGCGTGCTAGCGGGGGGCAAAGCTCCTACAATGAGCAGTTCTTC; CDR3: CANRRASGGQSSYNEQFF
J: TRBJ1-1; V: TRBV6-2/TRBV6-3; D: .; size: .; DNA: TGTGCCAGCAGGAACTACGGGTGGACTGAAGCTTTCTTT; CDR3: CASRNYGWTEAFF
J: TRBJ2-2; V: TRBV18; D: TRBD1; size: few; DNA: TGTGCCAGCTCACCACCGGACAGGGTGAACACCGGGGAGCTGTTTTTT; CDR3: CASSPPDRVNTGELFF
J: TRBJ2-5; V: TRBV7-9; D: .; size: many; DNA: TGTGCCAGCAGCTTATCAAAGGCCCAAAAAGAGACCCAGTACTTC; CDR3: CASSLSKAQKETQYF
J: TRBJ2-7; V: TRBV18; D: .; size: many; DNA: TGTGCCAGCTCTGACGAATCCTACGAGCAGTACTTC; CDR3: CASSDESYEQYF
J: TRBJ2-1; V: TRBV11-3; D: TRBD2; size: .; DNA: TGTGCCAGCAGCTTAGGGATTAGCGGGGGGTACAATGAGCAGTTCTTC; CDR3: CASSLGISGGYNEQFF
J: TRBJ1-5; V: TRBV7-8; D: .; size: .; DNA: TGTGCCGGTGGTGGGGGGTACAATCAGCCCCAGCATTTT; CDR3: CAGGGGYNQPQHF
J: TRBJ2-1; V: TRBV5-1; D: TRBD2; size: few; DNA: TGCGCCAGCAATTTAGCGGGGGGGACGAGAGATGAGCAGTTCTTC; CDR3: CASNLAGGTRDEQFF
J: TRBJ1-4; V: TRBV29-1; D: .; size: few; DNA: TGCAGCGTTGTATTGACAGCTACCGAAAAACTGTTTTTT; CDR3: CSVVLTATEKLFF
J: TRBJ1-4; V: TRBV20-1; D: .; size: once; DNA: TGCAGTGCAATGGGACGGATTAATGAGGAGAGGTTTTTT; CDR3: CSAMGRINEERFF
J: TRBJ2-3; V: TRBV4-1; D: TRBD1; size: few; DNA: TGCGCCAGCAGCGAGGCGACAGGGCGACCCACAGATACGCAGTATTTT; CDR3: CASSEATGRPTDTQYF